This paragraph reports one T cell receptor beta chain. Its antigen is not yet known. Base qualities are not at hand, and no much larger clone is one base apart. The method behind the library was the immunoSEQ multiplex PCR assay. For the multiplex PCR, a mixture combining 60 forward primers for TCR Vbeta segments and 13 reverse primers for TCR Jbeta segments was used. The CDR3 region of rearranged TCR beta genes was amplified from genomic DNA by a multiplex PCR assay. Amplified TCR beta libraries were sequenced as 87-base-pair reads on the Illumina HiSeq System. The original methods were these. A later analysis counted some 80 million unique TCR beta chains across the 600 to 850 repertoires, and 10 million to 12 million of these chains were shared by at least two donors. To remove PCR and sequencing errors, raw reads were error-corrected and collapsed into unique sequences using a nearest-neighbor algorithm that merged closely related sequences. To assign V, D and J gene segments, CDR3 sequences were aligned to IMGT reference sequences. Each retained sequence needed at least a six-nucleotide match to both a V gene segment and a J gene segment. A rearrangement counted as productive if the CDR3 had no stop codons and remained in frame with V and J, and every other rearrangement counted as non-productive. CDR3 was defined by IMGT convention, running from the second conserved V-encoded cysteine to the conserved J-encoded phenylalanine. The earlier analysis of 587 of the donors excluded sequences that lacked an unambiguous match to a single V gene segment. An earlier analysis of 550 to 650 of the donors classified V segments as functional when productive rearrangements were above 56.7% and as segregating when the standard deviation between donors was above 5%. A statistical classification framework was developed to diagnose cytomegalovirus status using the catalog of TCR beta chain sequences. In a later analysis, V and J genes were assigned by comparing TCR nucleotide sequences against IMGT/GENE-DB human TR gene sequences. Using the TCRdist pipeline, a later analysis assigned CDR3 sequences along with most-parsimonious VDJ recombination scenarios. In a later analysis, each TCR beta chain was defined by its CDR3 amino acid sequence together with its V-gene family, and reads without a unique V-gene family were excluded. A later analysis removed 550 to 650 highly shared, low-generation-probability nucleotide sequences to deal with suspected cross-contamination and a sequencing artifact. For each public chain, a later analysis derived a clonal expansion index from normalized ranks of inferred template counts within each repertoire. In a later analysis, generation probabilities were computed using a VDJ recombination model fitted to out-of-frame rearrangements, and the results were checked against IGoR. Hypergeometric tests were used in a later analysis to score TCR-TCR, TCR-HLA and TCR-CMV co-occurrence, with a repertoire-size bias correction applied to the TCR pairs. In a later analysis, false discovery rates were estimated by permuting HLA or CMV assignments 20 times. In a later analysis, co-occurring TCRs were grouped using DBSCAN, with TCRdist sequence similarity added in when clustering inside HLA-allele-positive subsets. Repertoires with fewer than 30,000 or more than 120,000 public chains, plus five repertoires with anomalous nucleotide sharing, were excluded from co-occurrence clustering. TCRdb re-hosts the immuneACCESS table, in-frame sequences only. Its copies lack some clones; in the studies checked, an unresolved V gene accounts for under half of them, and the cause for the rest is not known. Clonal size and the V and J genes are those of that table, whereas D and trimming came from the DNA. This sample gives 200,000 to 250,000 clones in total; about 89% of them show up just once. The ten largest clones add up to around 1% of the sample.

This record belongs to a study of cytomegalovirus exposure and HLA in healthy donors (dated by TCRdb to 2016 to 2017). In terms of the full investigation: An earlier analysis of roughly 570 of the donors reported around 280 Gb of sequence data and about 120 million unique TCR beta sequences obtained from approximately 180 million T cells. An early release that covered fewer than 750 HLA-typed donors contained around 330 gigabases of sequencing data and about 93 million unique TCR sequences. Of the roughly 400 genotyped donors, 65% to 90% fell in the genetic ancestry cluster associated with self-reported Caucasian donors. The study was designed to test whether signatures of past pathogen exposure could be identified by cataloging public T cell receptors. Using immunosequencing, the study profiled T cell repertoires from fewer than 700 subjects and related those repertoires to cytomegalovirus serostatus. In addition to the first cohort of hundreds of subjects, a separate validation cohort of 120 different subjects was used. To predict cytomegalovirus infection status, the study brought together high-throughput TCR immunosequencing, statistical association of individual TCRs with disease status, and machine learning. To study patterns of TCR occurrence, a later analysis re-analyzed previously published TCR beta repertoires from 600 to 750 donors and added high-resolution HLA genotyping. Rather than drawing on any new phenotypic data, the later analysis identified candidate immune exposures from TCR beta sequences and the way those sequences occurred across donors. An earlier analysis of approximately 500 of the donors applied high-throughput TCR beta sequencing to assess whether each TCR beta V gene segment acted as functional or pseudogenic. Alongside the repertoire data, information on donor age, sex, ethnicity and CMV serostatus was compiled. A later genetic analysis used genome-wide SNP genotypes for about 60% of the 666 donors, treating that subset as a discovery cohort. All discovery cohort repertoires had been generated using a single sequencing platform. HLA typing included class I and class II loci at four-digit resolution. The number of donors typed differed by locus, with about 629-630 for A, B, C, DRB1 and DQB1, approximately 500 for DQA1, about 610 for DPA1, and 450 to 480 for DPB1. Because of strong linkage in the cohort, roughly five DR-DQ haplotypes were treated as single units for association and clustering. Across some 400 genotyped donors of the cohort, an average of approximately 200,000 unique TCR beta nucleotide sequences per donor were sequenced, and around 19% of those sequences were non-productive. Summary of the overall study and its limitations: In an earlier analysis of some 500 of the donors, most TCR beta V segments were observed in productive rearrangements about 87% or about 30% of the time, broadly matching IMGT annotations. HLA typing was unavailable for some donors at each locus, so association tests used only the typed subset. A later genetic analysis reported fewer N-insertions in productive TCRs among donors in an Asian-associated ancestry cluster than the roughly 700-donor mean. The classifier was reported to diagnose cytomegalovirus status with high specificity and sensitivity in both the original cohort and the validation cohort. The cohort was sequenced for TCR beta chains only, and without alpha or paired-chain data the features that could be detected were limited. The study gave a list of some 150 TCR beta chains associated with cytomegalovirus. A later analysis found that HLA-associated TCR beta chains were more clonally expanded and had lower generation probabilities than equally common non-associated chains. In vitro tests confirmed that a few of the cytomegalovirus-associated TCR beta chains recognize cytomegalovirus antigens. A cluster of highly shared sequence variants was judged likely to represent a technical artifact of the sequencing pipeline. According to a later analysis, most CMV-associated TCR beta chains appeared to be HLA-restricted, and the HLA associations seemed to be driven largely by CMV exposure. It was suggested by the authors that the approach could potentially be generalized to other disease states and immunological phenotypes. In a later genetic analysis, a missense DCLRE1C variant was associated with V-gene and J-gene trimming of TCR beta chains, and the association was replicated in an independent cohort. Presence/absence analyses assumed roughly uniform sequencing depth across donors, an assumption that may not hold. The earlier analysis of almost 600 of the donors excluded seventeen rarely observed V segments, including chromosome 9 orphons, because counts were too low. Assigning TCR associations to individual alleles was difficult when HLA alleles, especially DR and DQ, strongly co-occurred. In a later analysis, 16,951 TCR beta sequences were associated with specific HLA alleles at a false discovery rate of 0.05. Correlated functional status among segregating V segments might be attributable to linkage disequilibrium, but an unknown experimental factor could not be ruled out. In a later analysis, several top co-occurrence clusters were reported to appear linked to parvovirus B19, influenza, CMV and Epstein-Barr virus. CMV serostatus was the only immune exposure information available for the cohort. A further reported finding was that TCR beta sequences accurately predicted the HLA-A and HLA-B alleles for most subjects in the first cohort. Most TCR sequences were seen in very few donors, while some public TCRs were found in many individuals. A later analysis found that TCR association rates varied across HLA loci, with DRB1 alleles showing the most associated TCRs and HLA-C alleles the fewest. The 87-base-pair reads could not distinguish some IMGT-functional V segments, including TRBV6-2 and TRBV6-3, so those segments were excluded.

CDR1 SGHNT and CDR2 YENEEA were looked up in the germline V gene. Trimming takes 8 bases from V and 3 bases from J, and the germline ends sit 8 bases apart. The CDR3 measures 11 amino acids from cysteine to phenylalanine. CDR3 DNA is the only sequence kept; it has 33 bases, read in frame from the first base. The cohort was made up of 650 to 700 healthy bone marrow donors. All cohort members were sampled while nominally healthy, although unrecorded immune exposures were likely present. The donor was CMV seronegative and was included in the group of hundreds of seronegative cohort members. A peripheral blood sample was provided by each donor, and peripheral blood mononuclear cells were used for TCR beta sequencing. The Qiagen DNeasy Blood Extraction Kit was used to extract genomic DNA from the blood cell samples.

The sample consisted of PBMCs. The TCR was taken from a woman aged 18-29 years in good health and CMV-seronegative. The chain couples TRBV11-3 to TRBJ2-7; TRBD2 is a possible D gene, resting on 5 matching bases. This receptor carries the CDR3 CASGENYEQYF. DNA sequence: TGTGCCAGCGGGGAGAACTACGAGCAGTACTTC.